Shown below are 6 T cell receptor beta chains from a single sample sequenced in a study of cytomegalovirus exposure and HLA in healthy donors. PCR primers comprised 60 Vbeta and 13 Jbeta primers. Generated by immunoSEQ multiplex PCR, the TCRdb table keeps only in-frame clones and is missing some. Of 150,000 to 180,000 clones in the sample, about four fifths are singletons; the top ten hold approximately 2.8%. The sample taken for sequencing was PBMCs. These receptors all come from a man aged 18 to 30 in good health and CMV-seronegative.

This clone was counted once. The J gene is TRBJ2-2, the V gene TRBV5-8, with 11 bases fitting TRBD2. V was pared by 5 bases and J by 5 bases, with 11 bases of the junction left unmatched. Germline-derived CDR1 and CDR2 are SGHTS and YDEGEE. This CDR3 comprises 17 residues. The chain's CDR3 is CASSSRATSGATGELFF. The CDR3 bases are TGTGCCAGCAGTTCTCGGGCGACTAGCGGGGCTACCGGGGAGCTGTTTTTT.

In the case of this clone: At one end the junction does not follow the germline gene, possibly because of a read error. The rearrangement links TRBV7-2 to TRBJ2-6, with a tentative D call TRBD1 (5 bases). This CDR3 has 17 residues. CDR1 SGHTA and CDR2 FQGNSA come from the germline V gene. In nucleotides, the CDR3 is TGTGCCAGCAGCGGGGAAGGTATCAACTCTGGGGCCAACGGCCTGACTTTC. Translation gives CASSGEGINSGANGLTF.

The chain couples TRBV10-3 to TRBJ2-3; 7 positions agree with TRBD2. The CDR3 has 14 amino acids. Germline values: CDR1 ENHRY, CDR2 SYGVKD. Germline trimming cut 7 bases from V and 2 bases from J; bases unmatched to any gene: 6. The CDR3 DNA follows: TGTGCCATCAAAGCGGGACCCAACACAGATACGCAGTATTTT. It encodes CAIKAGPNTDTQYF.

Points on this clone: This sample includes further DNA sequences coding for the same CDR3. This chain links TRBV5-1 with TRBJ1-2; 7 bases line up with TRBD1. Germline trimming cut 0 bases from V and 7 bases from J; bases unmatched to any gene: 3. In germline, CDR1 is SGHRS, CDR2 YFSETQ. The CDR3 spans 13 residues. The CDR3 nucleotides are TGCGCCAGCAGCTTGGAAGGGGACAGTGGCTACACCTTC. Protein product: CASSLEGDSGYTF.

The J gene is TRBJ2-3, the V gene TRBV6-1; D gene unclear. From germline, CDR1 is MNHNS and CDR2 SASEGT. This CDR3 has 13 residues. Trimming shortened V by 5 bases and J by 3 bases, and 9 bases separated the two germline ends. The CDR3 coding sequence is TGTGCCAGCAGTAGTACAGAGACAGATACGCAGTATTTT. This sequence encodes CASSSTETDTQYF.

This sequence joins TRBV30 and TRBJ1-1, with 7 bases that match TRBD1. Losses at the gene ends were 2 bases for V and 3 bases for J; bases not matched to a gene: 6. Germline CDR1 GTSNPN, CDR2 SVGIG (reference sequence). CDR3 length: 14 residues. This chain's CDR3 is CAWSKTTGDTEAFF. The CDR3 region has the DNA TGTGCCTGGAGTAAGACAACAGGGGACACTGAAGCTTTCTTT. Filled out from reference TRBV30 and TRBJ1-1, the complete variable domain reads SQTIHQWPATLVQPVGSPLSLECTVEGTSNPNLYWYRQAAGRGLQLLFYSVGIGQISSEVPQNLSASRPQDRQFILSSKKLLLSDSGFYLCAWSKTTGDTEAFFGQGTRLTVV.